This TCR beta chain was retrieved from a study of tumor-infiltrating lymphocytes in primary liver carcinoma. The approximately 17-32 mg bulk tissue piece was not sorted before simultaneous RNA and DNA extraction. Germline CDR1 is MGHRA and CDR2 is YSYEKL. V gave up 4 bases and J gave up 5 bases, with 15 bases separating them. The CDR3 extends over 15 amino acids. cDNA specific to TCR beta was made from 450 to 500 ng of total RNA, with a constant-region primer employed for priming. Three-round nested multiplex PCR performed with slightly modified ARM-PCR produced the TCR beta libraries. Both of the initial two PCR rounds ran for about 11 cycles and employed TRBV1-TRBV30 forward primers alongside a C-beta reverse primer. TCRdb re-analysed the multiplex PCR reads in MiXCR, keeping a single row per CDR3 protein. The table includes about 92,000 distinct CDR3 sequences, about 70% detected once. A note on this clonotype: A single base separates this from a much larger clone, so it may be a read error.

The genes are TRBV4-1 and TRBJ1-5; D unresolved. The sequencing sample was made of tumor-adjacent normal liver tissue. This clonotype was sampled from a man aged 40-49 years with primary liver carcinoma and hepatitis B virus infection. The CDR3 protein is CASSLTDWIDQPQHF. In nucleotides, the CDR3 is TGCGCCAGCAGCCTTACGGACTGGATCGATCAGCCCCAGCATTTT.